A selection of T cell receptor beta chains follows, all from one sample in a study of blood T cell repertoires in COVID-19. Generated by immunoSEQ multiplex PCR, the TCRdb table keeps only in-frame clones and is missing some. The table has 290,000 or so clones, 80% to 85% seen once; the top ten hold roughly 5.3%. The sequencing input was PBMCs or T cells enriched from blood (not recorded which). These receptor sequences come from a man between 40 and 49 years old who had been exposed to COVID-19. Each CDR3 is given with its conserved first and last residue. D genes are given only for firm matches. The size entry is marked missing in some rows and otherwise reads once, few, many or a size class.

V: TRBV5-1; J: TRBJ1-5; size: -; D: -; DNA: TGCGCCAGCAGCTTGGGGGGGGGAAATCAGCCCCAGCATTTT; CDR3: CASSLGGGNQPQHF
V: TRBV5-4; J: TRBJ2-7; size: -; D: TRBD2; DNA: TGTGCCAGCAGCTCCCCCAGCGGGGCCTCCTACGAGCAGTACTTC; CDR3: CASSSPSGASYEQYF
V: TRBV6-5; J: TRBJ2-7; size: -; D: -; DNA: TGTGCCAGCACCAATTCACTCTCCTACGAGCAGTACTTC; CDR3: CASTNSLSYEQYF
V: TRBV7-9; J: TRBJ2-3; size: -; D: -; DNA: TGTGCCAGCAGCTTAGTAGGACTAGATACGCAGTATTTT; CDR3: CASSLVGLDTQYF
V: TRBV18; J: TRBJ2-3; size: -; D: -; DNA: TGTGCCAGCTCACCTTATCAGGGAACTAGCTCTTCGGATACGCAGTATTTT; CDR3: CASSPYQGTSSSDTQYF
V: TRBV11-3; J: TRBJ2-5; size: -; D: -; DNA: TGTGCCAGCAGCTTAGATCGGGAGACCCAGTACTTC; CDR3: CASSLDRETQYF
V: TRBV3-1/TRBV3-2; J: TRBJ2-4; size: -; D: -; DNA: TGTGCCAGCAGCCACCCCGGACAGAACATTCAGTACTTC; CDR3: CASSHPGQNIQYF
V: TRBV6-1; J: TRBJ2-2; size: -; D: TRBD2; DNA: TGTGCCAGCCGTGAGGAACTAGCGGCCTACACCGGGGAGCTGTTTTTT; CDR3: CASREELAAYTGELFF
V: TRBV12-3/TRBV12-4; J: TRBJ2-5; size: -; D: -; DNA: TGTGCCAGCACGTTAACAGGGAAAGAGACCCAGTACTTC; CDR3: CASTLTGKETQYF
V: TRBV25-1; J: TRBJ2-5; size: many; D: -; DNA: TGTGCCAGCAGTGAATCGGTAGGGACTCGTCGTGAGACCCAGTACTTC; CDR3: CASSESVGTRRETQYF
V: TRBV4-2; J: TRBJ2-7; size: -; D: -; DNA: TGTGCCAGCAGTCAGCTTGGCGACAGAGCCTACGAGCAGTACTTC; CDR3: CASSQLGDRAYEQYF
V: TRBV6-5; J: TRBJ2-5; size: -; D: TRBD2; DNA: TGTGCCAGCAGTCAGCCGGTGGGAGGGCGAGAGACCCAGTACTTC; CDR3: CASSQPVGGRETQYF
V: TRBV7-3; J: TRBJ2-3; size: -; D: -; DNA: TGTGCCAGCAGCGTTACCGGGACATTATTTAAAGATACGCAGTATTTT; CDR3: CASSVTGTLFKDTQYF
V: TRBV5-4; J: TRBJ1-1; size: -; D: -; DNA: TGTGCCAGCAGCCCTCCCCGACCGGGGACTGAAGCTTTCTTT; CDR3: CASSPPRPGTEAFF
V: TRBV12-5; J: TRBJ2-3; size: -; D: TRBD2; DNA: TGTGCTAGTGGCCCCGGGACTACTAGCACAGATACGCAGTATTTT; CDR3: CASGPGTTSTDTQYF
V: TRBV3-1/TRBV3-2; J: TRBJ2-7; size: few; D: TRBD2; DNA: TGTGCCAGCAGCCATCCCGTGGCTACTAGCGGGAGGGCCTACGAGCAGTACTTC; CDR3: CASSHPVATSGRAYEQYF
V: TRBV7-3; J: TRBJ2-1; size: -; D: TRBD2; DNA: TGTGCCAGCAGCTTAGCCGCGGGAGAGGGCTACAATGAGCAGTTCTTC; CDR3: CASSLAAGEGYNEQFF
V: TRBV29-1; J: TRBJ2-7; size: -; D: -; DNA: TGCAGCGTTGAAGACCGCCAGTCCTACGAGCAGTACTTC; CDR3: CSVEDRQSYEQYF
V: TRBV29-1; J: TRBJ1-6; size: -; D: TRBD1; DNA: TGCAGCGTTGGGGACAGGGGGAATTCACCCCTCCACTTT; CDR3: CSVGDRGNSPLHF
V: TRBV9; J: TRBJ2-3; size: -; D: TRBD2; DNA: TGTGCCAGCAGCGTCACGTCTAGCGGGAGGAGGGGCACAGATACGCAGTATTTT; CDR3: CASSVTSSGRRGTDTQYF
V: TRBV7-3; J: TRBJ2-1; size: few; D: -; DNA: TGTGCCAGCAGCCGGATTGGTGGGAGTGTATACAATGAGCAGTTCTTC; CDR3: CASSRIGGSVYNEQFF
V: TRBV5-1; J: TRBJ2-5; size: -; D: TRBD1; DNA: TGCGCCAGCAGAACCGGGACAGGGGTCGAGACCCAGTACTTC; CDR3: CASRTGTGVETQYF
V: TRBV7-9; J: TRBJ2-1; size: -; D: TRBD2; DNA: TGTGCCAGCAGCTTAGCGGGCGGGAGTGAGCAGTTCTTC; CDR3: CASSLAGGSEQFF
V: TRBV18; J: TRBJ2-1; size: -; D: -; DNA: TGTGCCAGCTCACCACCGACTAGTTGGGGGAGAAATGAGCAGTTCTTC; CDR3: CASSPPTSWGRNEQFF
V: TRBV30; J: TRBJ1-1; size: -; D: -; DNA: TGTGCCTGGAGGACATTGGTTGACACTGAAGCTTTCTTT; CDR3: CAWRTLVDTEAFF
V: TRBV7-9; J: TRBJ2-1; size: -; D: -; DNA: TGTGCCAGCAGCTTAGCGCTCAGGGGGGCGGACAATGAGCAGTTCTTC; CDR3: CASSLALRGADNEQFF
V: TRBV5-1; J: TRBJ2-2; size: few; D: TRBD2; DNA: TGCGCCAGCAAAGCCTCTAGCGGAAACACCGGGGAGCTGTTTTTT; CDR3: CASKASSGNTGELFF
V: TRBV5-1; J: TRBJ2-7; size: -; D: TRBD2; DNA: TGCGCCAGCAGCCCCCGGGGACTAGCGGGAGACCTCTACGAGCAGTACTTC; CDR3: CASSPRGLAGDLYEQYF
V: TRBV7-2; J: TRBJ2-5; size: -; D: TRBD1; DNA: TGTGCCAGCAGCTGGGGACAGTCCAAGACCCAGTACTTC; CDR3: CASSWGQSKTQYF
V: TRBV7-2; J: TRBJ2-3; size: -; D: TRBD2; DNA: TGTGCCAGCCGAGCGGGAGGCCCCACAGATACGCAGTATTTT; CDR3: CASRAGGPTDTQYF
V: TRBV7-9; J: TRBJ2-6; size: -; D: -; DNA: TGTGCCAGCAGCTTATCGGCGGCTGGGGCCAACGTCCTGACTTTC; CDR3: CASSLSAAGANVLTF
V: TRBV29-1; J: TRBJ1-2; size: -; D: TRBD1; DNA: TGCAGCGCAACAGGGGGTGACTATGGCTACACCTTC; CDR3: CSATGGDYGYTF
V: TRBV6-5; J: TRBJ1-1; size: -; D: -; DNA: TGTGCCAGTCACAGGACCGCTGAAGCTTTCTTT; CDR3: CASHRTAEAFF
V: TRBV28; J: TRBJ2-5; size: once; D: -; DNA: TGTGCCAGCAGCGCTTCAGGGGTGCAAGAGACCCAGTACTTC; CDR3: CASSASGVQETQYF
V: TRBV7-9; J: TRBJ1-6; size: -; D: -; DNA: TGTGCCAGCAGCCCCGGGGGTGAGCTGGATTCACCCCTCCACTTT; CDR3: CASSPGGELDSPLHF
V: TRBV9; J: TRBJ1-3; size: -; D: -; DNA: TGTGCCAGCAGCGAAGATGTAGCCGTTGGAAACACCATATATTTT; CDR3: CASSEDVAVGNTIYF
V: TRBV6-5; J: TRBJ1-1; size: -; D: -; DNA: TGTGCCAGCATCAAACGGGGGGAATCGGCTTTCTTT; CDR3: CASIKRGESAFF
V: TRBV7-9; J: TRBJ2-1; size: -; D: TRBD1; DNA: TGTGTCACCCAAAGACAGGGGTGGTCCAATGAGCAGTTCTTC; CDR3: CVTQRQGWSNEQFF
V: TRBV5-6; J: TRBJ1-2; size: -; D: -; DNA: TGTGCCAGCAGCTCGAGGGGGACGGGTGGCTACACCTTC; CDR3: CASSSRGTGGYTF
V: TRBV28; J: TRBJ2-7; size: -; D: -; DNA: TGTGCCAGCAGCACCACCCAGGGTTCCTACGAGCAGTACTTC; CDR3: CASSTTQGSYEQYF
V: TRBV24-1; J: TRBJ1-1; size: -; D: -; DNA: TGTGCCACCAGTGATTTCGGGGAAAGGGCTTTCTTT; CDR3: CATSDFGERAFF
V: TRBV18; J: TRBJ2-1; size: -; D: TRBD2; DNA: TGTGCCAGCTCACCAGATTTTGGGGAGGGTCGTTACAATGAGCAGTTCTTC; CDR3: CASSPDFGEGRYNEQFF
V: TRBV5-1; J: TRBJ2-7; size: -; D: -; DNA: TGCGCCAGCAGCTTGGAGCCCGCCAACGAGCAGTACTTC; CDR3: CASSLEPANEQYF
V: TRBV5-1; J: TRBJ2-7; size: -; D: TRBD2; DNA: TGCGCCAGCAGCTTGGGAAGGGCGACTAGCGGGAGTTTTCGAGACGAGCAGTACTTC; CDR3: CASSLGRATSGSFRDEQYF
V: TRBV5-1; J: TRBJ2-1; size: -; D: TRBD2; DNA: TGCGCCAGCAGCTTGGTTACTAGCGGATACAATGAGCAGTTCTTC; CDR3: CASSLVTSGYNEQFF
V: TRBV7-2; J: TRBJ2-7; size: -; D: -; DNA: TGTGCCAGCAGCCTGCAGCAGGGGCGGTACGAGCAGTACTTC; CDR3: CASSLQQGRYEQYF
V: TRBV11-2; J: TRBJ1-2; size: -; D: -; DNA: TGTGCCAGCAGACGATCTACAGGGACCGATGGCTACACCTTC; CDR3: CASRRSTGTDGYTF
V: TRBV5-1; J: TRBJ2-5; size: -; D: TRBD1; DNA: TGCGCCAGCAGCACGGGACAGTGGGAAGAGACCCAGTACTTC; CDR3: CASSTGQWEETQYF
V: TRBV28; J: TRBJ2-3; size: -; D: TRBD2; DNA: TGTGCCAGCAGTTCCCCTAGCGGGGGGTCAGGTGGTACGCAGTATTTT; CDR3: CASSSPSGGSGGTQYF
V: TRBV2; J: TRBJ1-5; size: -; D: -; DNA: TGTGCCAGCAGGGATCGGGGGTATCAGCCCCAGCATTTT; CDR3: CASRDRGYQPQHF
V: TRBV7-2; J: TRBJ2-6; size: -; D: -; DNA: TGTGCCAGCAGCTCCCACCTAGCGGGGGCCAACGTCCTGACTTTC; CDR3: CASSSHLAGANVLTF
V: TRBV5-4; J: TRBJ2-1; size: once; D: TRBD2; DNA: TGTGCCAGCAGCTTGGGGGGACGGCTAGCGGACCCGGGTGAGCAGTTCTTC; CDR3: CASSLGGRLADPGEQFF
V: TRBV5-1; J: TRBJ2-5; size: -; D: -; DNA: TGCGCCAGCAGCTTGGCCCTCATGGGGGGTGGGCCCGGGAAGGAGACCCAGTACTTC; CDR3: CASSLALMGGGPGKETQYF
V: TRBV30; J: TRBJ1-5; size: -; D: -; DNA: TGTGCCTGGAGTGTGGGCAGGGGCAATCAGCCCCAGCATTTT; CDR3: CAWSVGRGNQPQHF
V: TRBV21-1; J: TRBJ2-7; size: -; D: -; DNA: TGTGCCAGCAAAAATACAGGGTCCAGGGGGGTTTCGTGGGAGCAGTACTTC; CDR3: CASKNTGSRGVSWEQYF